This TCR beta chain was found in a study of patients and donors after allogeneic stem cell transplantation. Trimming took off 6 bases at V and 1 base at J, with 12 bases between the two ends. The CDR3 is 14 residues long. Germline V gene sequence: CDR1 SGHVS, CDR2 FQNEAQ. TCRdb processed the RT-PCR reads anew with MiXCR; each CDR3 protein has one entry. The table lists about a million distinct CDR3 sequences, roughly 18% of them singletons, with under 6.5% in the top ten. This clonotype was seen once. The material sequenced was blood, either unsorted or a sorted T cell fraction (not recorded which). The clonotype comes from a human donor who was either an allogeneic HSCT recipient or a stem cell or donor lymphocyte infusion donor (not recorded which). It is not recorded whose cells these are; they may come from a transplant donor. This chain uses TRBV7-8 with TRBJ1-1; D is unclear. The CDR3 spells CASRKAPGNTEAFF. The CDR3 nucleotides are TGTGCCAGCAGAAAAGCACCAGGGAACACTGAAGCTTTCTTT.